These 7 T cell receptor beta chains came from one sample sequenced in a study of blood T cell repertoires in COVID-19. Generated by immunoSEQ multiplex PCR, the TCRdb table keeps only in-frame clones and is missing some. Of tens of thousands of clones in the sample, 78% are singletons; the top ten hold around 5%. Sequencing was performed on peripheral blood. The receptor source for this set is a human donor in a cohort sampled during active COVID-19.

CDR3 DNA: TGTGCCAGCAGTCGGACTAGCGGGGGGGCAGAGGCCTACAATGAGCAGTTCTTC. Its protein is CASSRTSGGAEAYNEQFF. This chain links TRBV6-6 with TRBJ2-1; 15 nucleotides match TRBD2. V lost 5 bases and J lost 2; bases outside the gene matches: 7. The CDR3 spans 18 residues. CDR1 is MNHNY, CDR2 SVGAGI, per germline (reference sequence).

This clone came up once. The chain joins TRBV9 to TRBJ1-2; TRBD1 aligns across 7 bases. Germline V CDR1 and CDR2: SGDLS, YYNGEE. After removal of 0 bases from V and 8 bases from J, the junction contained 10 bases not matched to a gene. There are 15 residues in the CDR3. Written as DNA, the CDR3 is TGTGCCAGCAGCGTAGACTTAGGGGGCCGAACGGGCTACACCTTC. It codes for CASSVDLGGRTGYTF.

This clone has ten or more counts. CDR3: CASSLGTGGPSSYEQYF. The CDR3 DNA reads as TGTGCCAGCAGCTTAGGGACGGGGGGGCCGAGCTCCTACGAGCAGTACTTC. The gene calls are TRBV11-2 and TRBJ2-7; TRBD2 aligns across 8 bases. Germline values: CDR1 SGHAT, CDR2 FQNNGV. The CDR3 loop spans 17 amino acids. Unmatched junction bases numbered 8, after V lost 1 base and J lost 0 bases.

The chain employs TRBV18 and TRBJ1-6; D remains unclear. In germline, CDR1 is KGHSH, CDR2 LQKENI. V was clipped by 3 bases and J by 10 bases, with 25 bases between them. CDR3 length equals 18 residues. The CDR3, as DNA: TGTGCCAGCTCACCTTCGGGGTTAATGGGTGACTATGGATCACCCCTCCACTTT. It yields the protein CASSPSGLMGDYGSPLHF.

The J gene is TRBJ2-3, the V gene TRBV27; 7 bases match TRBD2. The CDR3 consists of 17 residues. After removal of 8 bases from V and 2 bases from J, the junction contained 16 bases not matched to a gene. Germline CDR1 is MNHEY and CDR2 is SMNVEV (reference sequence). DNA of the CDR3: TGTGCCAGCGCACTCACTCGACTAGCTGCACTCACAGATACGCAGTATTTT. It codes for CASALTRLAALTDTQYF.

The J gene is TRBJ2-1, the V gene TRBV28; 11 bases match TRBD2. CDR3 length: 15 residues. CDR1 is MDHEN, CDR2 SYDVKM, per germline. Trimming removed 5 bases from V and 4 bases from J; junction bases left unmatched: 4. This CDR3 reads CASSPGTSGYNEQFF. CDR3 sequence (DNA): TGTGCCAGCAGTCCCGGGACTAGCGGATACAATGAGCAGTTCTTC.

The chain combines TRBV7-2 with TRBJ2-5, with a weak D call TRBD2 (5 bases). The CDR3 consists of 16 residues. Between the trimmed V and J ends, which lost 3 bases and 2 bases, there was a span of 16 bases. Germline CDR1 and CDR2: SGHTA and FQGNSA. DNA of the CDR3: TGTGCCAGCAGCTTGATGACGACTAACTCTCAAGAGACCCAGTACTTC. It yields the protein CASSLMTTNSQETQYF.